Listed below are T cell receptor beta chains from one sample, sequenced in a study of blood T cell repertoires in COVID-19. TCRdb's copy holds only in-frame clones and misses some; the assay was immunoSEQ multiplex PCR. The data show more than 45,000 clones, roughly 84% seen once. Sequenced material: peripheral blood. Every receptor here comes from a middle-aged man with active COVID-19. Each CDR3 is given with its conserved first and last residue. Each record gives: CDR3 protein, CDR3 DNA, clone size, V gene, D gene, J gene. A D gene is named only where the DNA matches it firmly. Size is stated for part of the rows, as once, few or many counts, or as a class when the clone is expanded.

CDR3aa: CASSSWEPETQYF; CDR3nt: TGTGCCAGCAGTTCCTGGGAGCCAGAGACCCAGTACTTC; abundance: .; v_gene: TRBV28; d_gene: .; j_gene: TRBJ2-5
CDR3aa: CASSLSTYTGGAFF; CDR3nt: TGTGCCAGCAGTTTATCGACCTACACAGGGGGAGCTTTCTTT; abundance: .; v_gene: TRBV28; d_gene: TRBD1; j_gene: TRBJ1-1
CDR3aa: CASSDRVDGEGTQYF; CDR3nt: TGTGCCAGCAGCGACAGGGTCGATGGCGAGGGGACCCAGTACTTC; abundance: .; v_gene: TRBV2; d_gene: TRBD1; j_gene: TRBJ2-5
CDR3aa: CARSLATSGRAGFSYNEQFF; CDR3nt: TGTGCCAGAAGCTTGGCCACTAGCGGGAGGGCGGGATTCTCCTACAATGAGCAGTTCTTC; abundance: few; v_gene: TRBV5-3; d_gene: TRBD2; j_gene: TRBJ2-1
CDR3aa: CASSLAQNPYGYTF; CDR3nt: TGCGCCAGCAGCTTGGCGCAGAACCCCTATGGCTACACCTTC; abundance: .; v_gene: TRBV5-1; d_gene: .; j_gene: TRBJ1-2
CDR3aa: CASSQVLGLAGLTDTQYF; CDR3nt: TGCGCCAGCAGCCAAGTCTTGGGACTAGCGGGGCTCACAGATACGCAGTATTTT; abundance: .; v_gene: TRBV4-1; d_gene: TRBD2; j_gene: TRBJ2-3
CDR3aa: CASSIGGRRTLLYNEQFF; CDR3nt: TGTGCCAGTAGTATTGGCGGGAGGCGAACCCTACTATACAATGAGCAGTTCTTC; abundance: .; v_gene: TRBV19; d_gene: TRBD2; j_gene: TRBJ2-1
CDR3aa: CASTLLLKAGPHSEKLFF; CDR3nt: TGTGCCAGCACCCTTTTGTTAAAGGCGGGGCCCCACAGTGAAAAACTGTTTTTT; abundance: .; v_gene: TRBV11-3; d_gene: .; j_gene: TRBJ1-4
CDR3aa: CASRLAGWRSGTQYF; CDR3nt: TGTGCCAGCAGACTAGCGGGTTGGCGTTCGGGGACCCAGTACTTC; abundance: once; v_gene: TRBV28; d_gene: TRBD2; j_gene: TRBJ2-5
CDR3aa: CAISQGLTEAFF; CDR3nt: TGTGCCATCAGCCAGGGACTCACTGAAGCTTTCTTT; abundance: .; v_gene: TRBV10-3; d_gene: .; j_gene: TRBJ1-1
CDR3aa: CASSQDRRGKQFF; CDR3nt: TGTGCCAGCAGCCAAGATCGACGGGGTAAGCAGTTCTTC; abundance: once; v_gene: TRBV3-1/TRBV3-2; d_gene: .; j_gene: TRBJ2-1
CDR3aa: CASSETATGRGNQPQHF; CDR3nt: TGTGCCAGCAGTGAAACAGCGACAGGAAGAGGCAATCAGCCCCAGCATTTT; abundance: .; v_gene: TRBV6-1; d_gene: .; j_gene: TRBJ1-5
CDR3aa: CASSQDRLAGAGNIQYF; CDR3nt: TGTGCCAGCAGCCAAGATCGCCTAGCGGGCGCGGGAAACATTCAGTACTTC; abundance: medium-sized; v_gene: TRBV14; d_gene: TRBD2; j_gene: TRBJ2-4
CDR3aa: CASSSLGAATEAFF; CDR3nt: TGTGCCAGCAGCTCTCTAGGTGCGGCCACTGAAGCTTTCTTT; abundance: .; v_gene: TRBV7-9; d_gene: .; j_gene: TRBJ1-1
CDR3aa: CASSPRGTRSYNEQFF; CDR3nt: TGTGCCAGCAGCCCCAGGGGGACTAGATCCTACAATGAGCAGTTCTTC; abundance: .; v_gene: TRBV7-8; d_gene: .; j_gene: TRBJ2-1
CDR3aa: CASSSGTGGNTDTQYF; CDR3nt: TGTGCCAGCAGCTCCGGGACAGGGGGTAACACAGATACGCAGTATTTT; abundance: .; v_gene: TRBV5-5; d_gene: TRBD1; j_gene: TRBJ2-3
CDR3aa: CASSLQPDITEAFF; CDR3nt: TGCGCCAGCAGCTTACAACCTGACATCACTGAAGCTTTCTTT; abundance: once; v_gene: TRBV5-1; d_gene: .; j_gene: TRBJ1-1
CDR3aa: CASSRLGGGRTEAFF; CDR3nt: TGTGCCAGCAGCCGGTTGGGGGGGGGCCGCACTGAAGCTTTCTTT; abundance: .; v_gene: TRBV7-6; d_gene: .; j_gene: TRBJ1-1
CDR3aa: CASSLYGSDYEQYF; CDR3nt: TGTGCCAGCAGCTTATATGGGAGCGACTACGAGCAGTACTTC; abundance: .; v_gene: TRBV7-9; d_gene: .; j_gene: TRBJ2-7
CDR3aa: CASSLWGGSENEQFF; CDR3nt: TGTGCCAGCAGCTTATGGGGCGGGAGTGAGAATGAGCAGTTCTTC; abundance: .; v_gene: TRBV11-2; d_gene: TRBD2; j_gene: TRBJ2-1
CDR3aa: CAWERLAGGHNEQFF; CDR3nt: TGTGCCTGGGAAAGACTAGCGGGAGGCCACAATGAGCAGTTCTTC; abundance: once; v_gene: TRBV30; d_gene: TRBD2; j_gene: TRBJ2-1
CDR3aa: CASSSSGETQYF; CDR3nt: TGTGCCAGCAGCTCCTCAGGGGAGACCCAGTACTTC; abundance: .; v_gene: TRBV6-5; d_gene: .; j_gene: TRBJ2-5
CDR3aa: CASSFRDRRFYGYTF; CDR3nt: TGTGCCAGCAGCTTCCGGGACAGGCGTTTCTATGGCTACACCTTC; abundance: .; v_gene: TRBV5-6; d_gene: TRBD1; j_gene: TRBJ1-2
CDR3aa: CSARASQGQYF; CDR3nt: TGCAGTGCTAGAGCCTCTCAGGGGCAGTACTTC; abundance: .; v_gene: TRBV20-1; d_gene: .; j_gene: TRBJ2-7
CDR3aa: CASSAGSGSLYEQYF; CDR3nt: TGCGCCAGCAGTGCCGGTAGCGGGAGTTTGTACGAGCAGTACTTC; abundance: .; v_gene: TRBV10-1; d_gene: TRBD2; j_gene: TRBJ2-7
CDR3aa: CASSHQSRREDGYTF; CDR3nt: TGTGCCAGCTCCCACCAAAGTCGCAGGGAGGATGGCTACACCTTC; abundance: .; v_gene: TRBV18; d_gene: .; j_gene: TRBJ1-2
CDR3aa: CASSQRDRGTGELFF; CDR3nt: TGTGCCAGCAGCCAGCGGGACAGGGGCACCGGGGAGCTGTTTTTT; abundance: .; v_gene: TRBV11-3; d_gene: TRBD1; j_gene: TRBJ2-2
CDR3aa: CASSQSGTSGSEQFF; CDR3nt: TGCGCCAGCAGCCAATCTGGGACTAGCGGGAGTGAGCAGTTCTTC; abundance: once; v_gene: TRBV4-1; d_gene: TRBD2; j_gene: TRBJ2-1
CDR3aa: CASSLGEGNSPLHF; CDR3nt: TGTGCCAGCAGCTTAGGAGAGGGTAATTCACCCCTCCACTTT; abundance: few; v_gene: TRBV7-9; d_gene: .; j_gene: TRBJ1-6